This entry lists 6 T cell receptor beta chains sequenced from one sample in a study of cytomegalovirus exposure and HLA in healthy donors. The primer mix had 60 Vbeta and 13 Jbeta primers. TCRdb keeps only in-frame clones here, not all; method: immunoSEQ multiplex PCR. The data show 150,000 to 250,000 clones, with 82% seen just once and about 0.1% held by the top ten. The sequenced material came from PBMCs. The receptors were sampled from a boy aged 2-9 years in good health and CMV-seronegative.

This chain joins TRBV5-4 and TRBJ2-5, with 9 bases aligning to TRBD2. Germline V gives CDR1 SGHNT, CDR2 YYREEE (reference sequence). The length of the CDR3 is 15 residues. The V segment lost 3 bases and the J segment 4 bases; nucleotides outside the gene matches: 7. The CDR3 is CASSSKAGGGETQYF. In DNA form, the CDR3 reads TGTGCCAGCAGCTCTAAAGCGGGGGGAGGAGAGACCCAGTACTTC.

This clone was counted once. V usage is TRBV18 and J usage is TRBJ1-1, with unresolved D. Trimming removed 8 bases at V and 4 bases at J, with 17 bases between. The CDR3 is 14 amino acids. Germline V lookup: CDR1 KGHSH, CDR2 LQKENI. CDR3 sequence: CASTIAEGSTEAFF. In nucleotides, the CDR3 is TGTGCCAGCACGATAGCGGAAGGGAGCACTGAAGCTTTCTTT.

The chain combines TRBV28 with TRBJ1-2; D perhaps matches TRBD1 (6 bases). Per the germline V gene, CDR1 is MDHEN and CDR2 is SYDVKM. Trimming cost V 7 bases and J 3 bases, with 18 bases left between them. The CDR3 extends over 15 amino acids. CDR3 in DNA: TGTGCCAGCACGCCCAGATACAGGGATGACTATGGCTACACCTTC. Translation gives CASTPRYRDDYGYTF.

This chain connects TRBV29-1 to TRBJ2-5, with a tentative D call TRBD2 (6 bases). The CDR3 extends over 14 amino acids. CDR1 and CDR2 from the germline V gene are SQVTM and ANQGSEA. Trimming removed 4 bases from V and 4 bases from J, with 16 bases in between. CDR3 sequence reads: CSVGAPGSRETQYF. CDR3 nucleotides: TGCAGCGTTGGAGCCCCCGGGAGTAGAGAGACCCAGTACTTC.

Comments on this clone: The CDR3 does not close with the conserved phenylalanine or tryptophan, likely indicating a read error. The DNA is omitted, as the CDR3 cannot be located on it reliably, and the CDR3 follows TCRdb's listing. The chain links TRBV5-3 to TRBJ2-3; the listed D gene, TRBD1, was not tested against the DNA. TRBV5-3 falls under the ORF class, with uncertain function. The CDR3 spans 11 residues, counting both ends. CDR3 in amino acids: CARSMLPDRLI.

This rearrangement joins TRBV5-1 to TRBJ2-5; 7 bases line up with TRBD2. Trimming at V came to 5 bases and at J to 2 bases, leaving 9 bases not matched to a gene. The CDR3 has 15 amino acids. Germline V gene lookup returns CDR1 SGHRS and CDR2 YFSETQ. The CDR3 region is CASSFGTTTQETQYF. CDR3 DNA sequence: TGCGCCAGCAGTTTCGGGACTACTACTCAAGAGACCCAGTACTTC.